This TCR beta chain originates from a study of T-cell reconstitution after alpha-beta-depleted transplantation in children (dated by TCRdb to 2015 to 2016). Notes on the research overall: T-cell immune reconstitution after TCRalphabeta/CD19-depleted allogeneic hematopoietic cell transplantation in children was quantitatively tracked in the study by means of TCR repertoire profiling. Points the paper makes about the study in general: About two months after transplant, the apparently early recovery of alphabetaT-cell counts reportedly depended on just several hundred clones that had expanded rapidly and came from non-depleted graft cells. The high TCRbeta diversity at day 60 in some patients was ascribed to recipient T cells and intrathymic progenitors that had survived conditioning. Over subsequent months, a decline in hyperexpanded clone frequencies was noted, and after one year, T-cell counts and TCRbeta diversity were mostly ascribed to newly produced T cells.

The library was built by means of PCR. The instrument was an Illumina HiSeq 2500. Molecular barcoding was employed in the preparation of TCR libraries, with unique molecular identifiers being used to normalize TCRbeta repertoire quantification. TCRdb cleaned the public reads at Q25 with fastp, built clones with MiXCR and kept in-frame beta chains. Identical CDR3 protein sequences are pooled into one entry, listed with their most common genes and DNA. A total of about 200,000 distinct CDR3 sequences appear in this sample, approximately 8% of them only once. 35% to 40% of the sample is taken by the ten largest. CDR1 SEHNR and CDR2 FQNEAQ were looked up in the germline V gene (reference sequence). Reading from cysteine to phenylalanine, the CDR3 counts 14 amino acids. Of the read, only the CDR3 DNA is kept; its 42 bases are in frame from base 1. Trimming leaves V shorter by 3 bases and J shorter by 4 bases, with the junction holding 3 bases beyond the gene matches.

To note about this clonotype: Its binding antigen is unknown. Base qualities are not recorded, but no much larger clone differs from it by a single base.

The treatment or condition tag for this specimen amounts to: allogeneic hematopoietic cell transplantation with graft depleted of TCRalphabeta T cells and CD19 B cells. Transplant recipients were children who received TCRalphabeta/CD19-depleted allogeneic hematopoietic cell grafts. The source of this sequence is a male patient aged 2 to 10 who had a stem cell transplant for acute myeloid leukemia, so the T cells may come from the graft donor. Recombination linked TRBV7-9 to TRBJ2-5; 9 junctional bases match TRBD1. Material: PBMCs, mostly from graft donor cells, obtained 360 days after TCRalphabeta/CD19-depleted stem cell transplant. The bases read TGTGCCAGCAGCTTCGGACAGGGGCTAGAGACCCAGTACTTC. It is translated as CASSFGQGLETQYF.